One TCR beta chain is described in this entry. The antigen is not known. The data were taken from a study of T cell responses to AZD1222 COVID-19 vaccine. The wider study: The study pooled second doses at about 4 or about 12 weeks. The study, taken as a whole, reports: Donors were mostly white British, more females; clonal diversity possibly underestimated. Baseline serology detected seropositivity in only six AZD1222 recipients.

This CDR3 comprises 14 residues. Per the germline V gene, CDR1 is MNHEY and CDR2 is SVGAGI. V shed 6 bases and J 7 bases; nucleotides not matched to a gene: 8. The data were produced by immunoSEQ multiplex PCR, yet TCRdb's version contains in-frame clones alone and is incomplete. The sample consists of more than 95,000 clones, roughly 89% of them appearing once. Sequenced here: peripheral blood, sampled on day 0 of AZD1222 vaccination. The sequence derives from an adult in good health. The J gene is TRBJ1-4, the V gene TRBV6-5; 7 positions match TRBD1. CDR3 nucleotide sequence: TGTGCCAGCAGAGCAGGGGGAGTGGGTGAAAAACTGTTTTTT. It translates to CASRAGGVGEKLFF.